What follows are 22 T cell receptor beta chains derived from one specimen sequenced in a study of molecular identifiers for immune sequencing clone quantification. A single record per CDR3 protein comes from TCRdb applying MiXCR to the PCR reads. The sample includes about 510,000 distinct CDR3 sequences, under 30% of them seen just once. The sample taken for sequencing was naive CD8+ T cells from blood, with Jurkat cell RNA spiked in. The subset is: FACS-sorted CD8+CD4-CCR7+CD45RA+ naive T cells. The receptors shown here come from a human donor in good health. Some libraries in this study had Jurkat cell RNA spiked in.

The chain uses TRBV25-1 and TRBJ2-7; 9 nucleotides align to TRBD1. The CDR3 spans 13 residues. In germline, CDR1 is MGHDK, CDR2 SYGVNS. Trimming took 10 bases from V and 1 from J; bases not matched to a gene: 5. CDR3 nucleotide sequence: TGTGCCACCCGGGACAGGGCTTCCTACGAGCAGTACTTC. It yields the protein CATRDRASYEQYF.

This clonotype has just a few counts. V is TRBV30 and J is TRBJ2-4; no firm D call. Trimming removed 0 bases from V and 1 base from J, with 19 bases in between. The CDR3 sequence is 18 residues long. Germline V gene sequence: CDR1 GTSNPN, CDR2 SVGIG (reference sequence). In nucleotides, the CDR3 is TGTGCCTGGAGTGTACTAAATCCCCAACAATGGGCCAAAAACATTCAGTACTTC. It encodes CAWSVLNPQQWAKNIQYF.

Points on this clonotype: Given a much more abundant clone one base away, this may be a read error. CDR3 coding DNA: TGTACCAGCAGCCCGAGTCGAGCCTACGAGCAGTACTTC. Amino acid sequence: CTSSPSRAYEQYF. This rearrangement joins TRBV7-9 to TRBJ2-7; D unclear. The CDR3 runs 13 residues. Per germline, CDR1 SEHNR and CDR2 FQNEAQ (reference sequence).

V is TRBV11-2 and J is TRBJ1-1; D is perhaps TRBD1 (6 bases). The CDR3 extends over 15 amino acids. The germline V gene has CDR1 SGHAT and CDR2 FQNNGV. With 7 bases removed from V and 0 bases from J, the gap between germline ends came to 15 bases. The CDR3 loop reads CASTQRGGLNTEAFF. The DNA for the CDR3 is TGTGCCAGCACCCAGAGGGGGGGTTTGAACACTGAAGCTTTCTTT.

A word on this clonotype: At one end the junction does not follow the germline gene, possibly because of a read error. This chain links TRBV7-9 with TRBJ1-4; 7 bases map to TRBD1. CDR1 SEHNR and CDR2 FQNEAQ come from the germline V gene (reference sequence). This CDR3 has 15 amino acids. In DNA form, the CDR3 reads TGTGCCAGCAGCTCTACAGGGGCCCGAAATGGAAAACTGTTTTTT. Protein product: CASSSTGARNGKLFF.

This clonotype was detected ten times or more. The CDR3 DNA is TGTGCCAGCAGCTCAATATTGGGAACAGATACGCAGTATTTT. This encodes CASSSILGTDTQYF. The V and J genes are TRBV13 and TRBJ2-3; no clear D. V was shortened by 4 bases and J by 3 bases, with 11 bases between the two germline ends. Germline values: CDR1 PRHDT, CDR2 FYEKMQ (reference sequence). This CDR3 has 14 residues.

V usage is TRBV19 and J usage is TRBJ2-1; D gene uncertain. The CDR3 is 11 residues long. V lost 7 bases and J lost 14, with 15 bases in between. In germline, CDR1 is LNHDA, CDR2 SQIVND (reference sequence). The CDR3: CASIVGSLKFF. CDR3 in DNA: TGTGCCAGTATTGTGGGCAGCTTAAAGTTCTTC.

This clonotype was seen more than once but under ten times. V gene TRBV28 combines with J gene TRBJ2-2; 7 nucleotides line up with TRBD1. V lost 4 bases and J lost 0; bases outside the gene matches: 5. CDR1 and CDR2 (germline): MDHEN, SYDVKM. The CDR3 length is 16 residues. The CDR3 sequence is CASSSRDSTNTGELFF. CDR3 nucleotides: TGTGCCAGCAGTTCCCGGGACAGCACGAACACCGGGGAGCTGTTTTTT.

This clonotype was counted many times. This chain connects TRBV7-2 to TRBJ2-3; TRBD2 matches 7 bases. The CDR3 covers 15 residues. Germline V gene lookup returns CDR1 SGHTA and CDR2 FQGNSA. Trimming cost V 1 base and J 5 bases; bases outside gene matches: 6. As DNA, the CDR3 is TGTGCCAGCAGCTTAGTGGCGGGGGTAAAAGATACGCAGTATTTT. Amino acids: CASSLVAGVKDTQYF.

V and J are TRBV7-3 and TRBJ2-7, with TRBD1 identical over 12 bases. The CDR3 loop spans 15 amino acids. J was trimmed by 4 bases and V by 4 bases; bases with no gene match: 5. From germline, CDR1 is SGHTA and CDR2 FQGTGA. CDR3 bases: TGTGCCAGCAGCTCGGGACAGGGGGCGCCATACGAGCAGTACTTC. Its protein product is CASSSGQGAPYEQYF.

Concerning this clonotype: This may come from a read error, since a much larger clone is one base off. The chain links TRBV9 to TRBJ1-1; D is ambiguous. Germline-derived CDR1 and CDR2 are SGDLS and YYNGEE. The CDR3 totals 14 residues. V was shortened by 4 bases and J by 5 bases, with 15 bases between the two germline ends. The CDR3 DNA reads TGTGCCAGCAGCTTCGGGGAAGGGTCTACTGAAGCTTTCTTT. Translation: CASSFGEGSTEAFF. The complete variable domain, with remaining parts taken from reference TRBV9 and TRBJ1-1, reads DSGVTQTPKHLITATGQRVTLRCSPRSGDLSVYWYQQSLDQGLQFLIQYYNGEERAKGNILERFSAQQFPDLHSELNLSSLELGDSALYFCASSFGEGSTEAFFGQGTRLTVV.

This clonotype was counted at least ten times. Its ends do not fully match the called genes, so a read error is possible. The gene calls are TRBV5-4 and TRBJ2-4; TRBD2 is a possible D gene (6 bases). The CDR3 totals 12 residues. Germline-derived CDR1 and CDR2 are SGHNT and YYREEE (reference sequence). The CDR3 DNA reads TGTGCCAGCAGCTTGGCGGGGACTCCCGCACTCTTC. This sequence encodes CASSLAGTPALF.

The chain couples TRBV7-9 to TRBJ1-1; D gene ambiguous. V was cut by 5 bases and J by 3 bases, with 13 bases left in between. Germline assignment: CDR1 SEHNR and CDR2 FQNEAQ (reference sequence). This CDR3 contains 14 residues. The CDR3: CASSPRWLDTEAFF. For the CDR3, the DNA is TGTGCCAGCAGCCCCCGTTGGTTAGACACTGAAGCTTTCTTT.

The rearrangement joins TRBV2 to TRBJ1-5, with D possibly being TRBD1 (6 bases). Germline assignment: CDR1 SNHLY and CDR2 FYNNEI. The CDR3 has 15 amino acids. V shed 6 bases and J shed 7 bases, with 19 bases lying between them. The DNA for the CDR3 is TGTGCCAGCAGAGTCGGGGGGGGCGCGAGCCAGCCCCAGCATTTT. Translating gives CASRVGGGASQPQHF.

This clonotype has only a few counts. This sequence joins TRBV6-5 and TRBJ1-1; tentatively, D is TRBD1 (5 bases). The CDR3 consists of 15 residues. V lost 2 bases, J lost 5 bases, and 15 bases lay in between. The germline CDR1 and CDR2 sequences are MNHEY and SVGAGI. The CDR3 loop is CASSYPSGSRTEAFF. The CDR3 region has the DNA TGTGCCAGCAGTTACCCGTCAGGGTCGAGGACTGAAGCTTTCTTT.

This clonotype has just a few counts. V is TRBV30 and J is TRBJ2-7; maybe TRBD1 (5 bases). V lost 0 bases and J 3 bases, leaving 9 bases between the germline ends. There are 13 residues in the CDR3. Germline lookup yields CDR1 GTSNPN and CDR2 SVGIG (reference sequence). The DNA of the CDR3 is TGTGCCTGGAGTGTAGGGGTAGGCTACGAGCAGTACTTC. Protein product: CAWSVGVGYEQYF.

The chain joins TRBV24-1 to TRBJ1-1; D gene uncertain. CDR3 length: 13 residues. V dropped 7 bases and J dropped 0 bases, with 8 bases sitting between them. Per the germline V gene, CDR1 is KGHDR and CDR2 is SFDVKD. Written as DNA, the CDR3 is TGTGCCACCAGGGGTTCCATGAACACTGAAGCTTTCTTT. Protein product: CATRGSMNTEAFF.

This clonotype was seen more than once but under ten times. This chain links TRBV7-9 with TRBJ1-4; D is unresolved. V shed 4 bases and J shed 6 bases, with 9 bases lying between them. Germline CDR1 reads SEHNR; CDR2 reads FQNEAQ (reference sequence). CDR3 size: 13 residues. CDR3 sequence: CASSSPGDEKLFF. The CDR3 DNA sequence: TGTGCCAGCAGCTCGCCCGGGGATGAAAAACTGTTTTTT.

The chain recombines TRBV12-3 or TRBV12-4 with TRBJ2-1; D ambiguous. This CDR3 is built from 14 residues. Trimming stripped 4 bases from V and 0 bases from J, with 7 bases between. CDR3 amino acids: CASSSPGSYNEQFF. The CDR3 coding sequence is TGTGCCAGCAGTTCTCCGGGCTCCTACAATGAGCAGTTCTTC.

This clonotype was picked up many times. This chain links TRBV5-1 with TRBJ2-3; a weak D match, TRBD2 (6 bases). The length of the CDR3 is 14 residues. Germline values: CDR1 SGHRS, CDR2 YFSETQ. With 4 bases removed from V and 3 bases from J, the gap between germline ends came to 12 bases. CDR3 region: CASSHGGLTDTQYF. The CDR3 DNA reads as TGCGCCAGCAGCCACGGGGGACTTACAGATACGCAGTATTTT.

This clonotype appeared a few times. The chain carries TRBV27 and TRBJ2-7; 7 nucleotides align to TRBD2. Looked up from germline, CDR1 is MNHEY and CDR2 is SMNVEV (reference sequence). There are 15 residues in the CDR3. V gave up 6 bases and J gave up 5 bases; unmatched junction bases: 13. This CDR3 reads CASSPLLGLMDEQYF. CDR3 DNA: TGTGCCAGCAGCCCGTTGCTGGGACTAATGGACGAGCAGTACTTC.

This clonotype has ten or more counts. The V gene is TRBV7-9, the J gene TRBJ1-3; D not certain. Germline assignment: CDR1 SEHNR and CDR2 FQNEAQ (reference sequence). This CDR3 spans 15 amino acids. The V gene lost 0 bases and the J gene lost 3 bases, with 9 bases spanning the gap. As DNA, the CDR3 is TGTGCCAGCAGCTTAGCAGGAGGAGATGGAAACACCATATATTTT. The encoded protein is CASSLAGGDGNTIYF.